These T cell receptor beta chains were read from a single sample in a study of long-term antiretroviral therapy in people with HIV. Produced via immunoSEQ multiplex PCR; TCRdb's table is partial and in-frame only. Of 25,000 to 30,000 clones detected, around 86% appear once; the ten largest clones hold around 5.2%. This material consisted of unsorted PBMCs, taken roughly 2.7 years after starting antiretroviral therapy. The receptors here all came from a man between 35 and 55 years old with HIV. The CDR3 runs from the conserved cysteine through the conserved F or W. The order of the fields is CDR3 protein, clone size, J gene, V gene. A row's size may be missing; if present it is once, few, many or a size class.

cdr3_aa: CASSQALAGPGAKNIQYF
clone_size: .
j_call: TRBJ2-4
v_call: TRBV5-4

cdr3_aa: CASRDYTDTQYF
clone_size: .
j_call: TRBJ2-3
v_call: TRBV6-1

cdr3_aa: CASSALAGETQYF
clone_size: .
j_call: TRBJ2-5
v_call: TRBV6-6

cdr3_aa: CASSFGGGQGGTQYF
clone_size: once
j_call: TRBJ2-5
v_call: TRBV5-4

cdr3_aa: CASSIHEAGSGYTF
clone_size: .
j_call: TRBJ1-2
v_call: TRBV28

cdr3_aa: CASSEGGPFYGYTF
clone_size: .
j_call: TRBJ1-2
v_call: TRBV25-1

cdr3_aa: CASSLQSGADTTDTQYF
clone_size: .
j_call: TRBJ2-3
v_call: TRBV5-8

cdr3_aa: CASSSGGSNQPQHF
clone_size: .
j_call: TRBJ1-5
v_call: TRBV6-1

cdr3_aa: CASRRTETYSGNTIYF
clone_size: .
j_call: TRBJ1-3
v_call: TRBV10-3

cdr3_aa: CASSSQGHSTGELFF
clone_size: medium-sized
j_call: TRBJ2-2
v_call: TRBV6-5

cdr3_aa: CASGILNIKQETQYF
clone_size: .
j_call: TRBJ2-5
v_call: TRBV11-2

cdr3_aa: CASRPGGANYGYTF
clone_size: .
j_call: TRBJ1-2
v_call: TRBV27

cdr3_aa: CAWSQGQVNEQFF
clone_size: .
j_call: TRBJ2-1
v_call: TRBV30

cdr3_aa: CASSSYRDNEQFF
clone_size: once
j_call: TRBJ2-1
v_call: TRBV28

cdr3_aa: CASSPGALSNQPQHF
clone_size: .
j_call: TRBJ1-5
v_call: TRBV18

cdr3_aa: CASSDGLQETQYF
clone_size: .
j_call: TRBJ2-5
v_call: TRBV2

cdr3_aa: CASSRYAGTGDYEQYF
clone_size: .
j_call: TRBJ2-7
v_call: TRBV4-3

cdr3_aa: CASSQEQGRGTGELFF
clone_size: .
j_call: TRBJ2-2
v_call: TRBV4-2

cdr3_aa: CASSSPDHYEQYF
clone_size: .
j_call: TRBJ2-7
v_call: TRBV28

cdr3_aa: CASLTGPPVTQYF
clone_size: .
j_call: TRBJ2-5
v_call: TRBV6-5

cdr3_aa: CSVGDRLNTEAFF
clone_size: .
j_call: TRBJ1-1
v_call: TRBV29-1

cdr3_aa: CASSQAGGAYNEQFF
clone_size: .
j_call: TRBJ2-1
v_call: TRBV4-3

cdr3_aa: CASSRKGGEGSGELFF
clone_size: once
j_call: TRBJ2-2
v_call: TRBV6-4

cdr3_aa: CASSSRLGGYTDTQYF
clone_size: .
j_call: TRBJ2-3
v_call: TRBV7-2

cdr3_aa: CASIWTSMAGELFF
clone_size: .
j_call: TRBJ2-2
v_call: TRBV6-6

cdr3_aa: CASSIVAGGYEQYF
clone_size: few
j_call: TRBJ2-7
v_call: TRBV19

cdr3_aa: CASSVGEWDTEAFF
clone_size: .
j_call: TRBJ1-1
v_call: TRBV2

cdr3_aa: CATKLQYRDREFYGYTF
clone_size: .
j_call: TRBJ1-2
v_call: TRBV28

cdr3_aa: CASTFKTQYF
clone_size: once
j_call: TRBJ2-5
v_call: TRBV6-1

cdr3_aa: CASSAQLHTDTQYF
clone_size: .
j_call: TRBJ2-3
v_call: TRBV6-4

cdr3_aa: CASSLHSGRAMNEQYF
clone_size: .
j_call: TRBJ2-7
v_call: TRBV7-9

cdr3_aa: CASSGGLAGSYEQYF
clone_size: .
j_call: TRBJ2-7
v_call: TRBV2

cdr3_aa: CASTSPGQGKSSYEQYF
clone_size: once
j_call: TRBJ2-7
v_call: TRBV7-2

cdr3_aa: CASSLQLAGDYEQYF
clone_size: .
j_call: TRBJ2-7
v_call: TRBV7-2

cdr3_aa: CASSSDRAGEQYF
clone_size: .
j_call: TRBJ2-7
v_call: TRBV5-1

cdr3_aa: CASSRIGTNSPLHF
clone_size: few
j_call: TRBJ1-6
v_call: TRBV7-2

cdr3_aa: CASNLDGSNQPQHF
clone_size: .
j_call: TRBJ1-5
v_call: TRBV27

cdr3_aa: CASSPWGGVNTEAFF
clone_size: .
j_call: TRBJ1-1
v_call: TRBV5-1

cdr3_aa: CASSLFGAGNTGELFF
clone_size: .
j_call: TRBJ2-2
v_call: TRBV27

cdr3_aa: CASSAQGAIDEAFF
clone_size: .
j_call: TRBJ1-1
v_call: TRBV10-1

cdr3_aa: CATDRVNQPQHF
clone_size: few
j_call: TRBJ1-5
v_call: TRBV7-9